This passage covers 12 T cell receptor beta chains from one sample sequenced in a study of a mutant IDH1 vaccine in newly diagnosed glioma. Libraries were prepared by immunoSEQ multiplex PCR; TCRdb keeps only in-frame clonotypes and omits some of them. Counted here are fewer than 85,000 clones, approximately 86% occurring once; the ten biggest clones make up 2.9%. Sample time point: baseline, week 1 (first vaccination visit). Sample treatment: pre-vaccination baseline after standard-of-care therapy. Sequencing was performed on PBMCs, taken from a glioma patient treated with radiotherapy, temozolomide or both. All receptors derive from a man aged 25-40 years with glioma.

This clone occurred a few times. This rearrangement joins TRBV5-1 to TRBJ1-4; 9 nucleotides line up with TRBD1. CDR1 is SGHRS and CDR2 is YFSETQ in the germline V gene. The CDR3 is 16 amino acids. Germline trimming cut 0 bases from V and 7 bases from J; bases unmatched to any gene: 7. In DNA form, the CDR3 reads TGCGCCAGCAGCTTGGTACAGGGGGCCTCCCGTGAAAAACTGTTTTTT. Translation gives CASSLVQGASREKLFF. The complete variable domain, with remaining parts taken from reference TRBV5-1 and TRBJ1-4, reads KAGVTQTPRYLIKTRGQQVTLSCSPISGHRSVSWYQQTPGQGLQFLFEYFSETQRNKGNFPGRFSGRQFSNSRSEMNVSTLELGDSALYLCASSLVQGASREKLFFGSGTQLSVL.

The V call is TRBV7-9, the J call TRBJ2-3, with 8 bases that match TRBD1. The CDR3 length is 15 residues. The germline CDR1 and CDR2 sequences are SEHNR and FQNEAQ (reference sequence). J gave up 2 bases and V 3 bases, and 4 bases lay outside the gene matches. The CDR3 sequence is CASSFQGALTDTQYF. The CDR3 bases are TGTGCCAGCAGCTTCCAGGGGGCCCTCACAGATACGCAGTATTTT. The full variable domain, in which reference TRBV7-9 and TRBJ2-3 provide the parts outside the CDR3, is DTGVSQNPRHKITKRGQNVTFRCDPISEHNRLYWYRQTLGQGPEFLTYFQNEAQLEKSRLLSDRFSAERPKGSFSTLEIQRTEQGDSAMYLCASSFQGALTDTQYFGPGTRLTVL.

V and J are TRBV5-1 and TRBJ1-2, with D perhaps matching TRBD1 (5 bases). Germline assignment: CDR1 SGHRS and CDR2 YFSETQ. This CDR3 has 15 residues. V was shortened by 6 bases and J by 8 bases, with 23 bases between the two germline ends. In nucleotides, the CDR3 is TGCGCCAGCACCCCTTGGCCAGGGAACGCCGAGGGCTACACCTTC. The encoded protein is CASTPWPGNAEGYTF.

The chain links TRBV19 to TRBJ2-1; 9 bases map to TRBD1. V trimming: 6 bases; J trimming: 1 base; junction bases outside the gene matches: 4. The CDR3 is made up of 15 amino acids. Germline V lookup: CDR1 LNHDA, CDR2 SQIVND (reference sequence). The CDR3 spells CASRDRGSSYNEQFF. The CDR3 DNA reads as TGTGCCAGTAGGGACAGGGGCTCTTCCTACAATGAGCAGTTCTTC. The entire variable domain, with the rest obtained from reference TRBV19 and TRBJ2-1, is as follows: DGGITQSPKYLFRKEGQNVTLSCEQNLNHDAMYWYRQDPGQGLRLIYYSQIVNDFQKGDIAEGYSVSREKKESFPLTVTSAQKNPTAFYLCASRDRGSSYNEQFFGPGTRLTVL.

This sequence joins TRBV27 and TRBJ2-2; no definite D call. CDR1 is MNHEY, CDR2 SMNVEV, per germline (reference sequence). The length of the CDR3 is 15 residues. Trimming pared 3 bases from V and 0 bases from J, leaving 8 bases between. The CDR3 region has the DNA TGTGCCAGCAGTTTTGGGCCGACGAACACCGGGGAGCTGTTTTTT. Amino acid sequence: CASSFGPTNTGELFF.

V gene TRBV29-1 combines with J gene TRBJ1-1; 10 bases line up with TRBD1. V lost 4 bases to trimming and J lost 6 bases; unmatched junction nucleotides: 2. Germline assignment: CDR1 SQVTM and CDR2 ANQGSEA. The CDR3 runs to 12 residues. The CDR3 sequence is CSVVDRGSEAFF. The CDR3 DNA reads TGCAGCGTTGTGGACAGGGGGTCTGAAGCTTTCTTT.

The V gene is TRBV10-3, the J gene TRBJ1-3; D ambiguous. The ends were cut back, 6 bases at V and 5 bases at J, with 8 bases in the middle. CDR1 is ENHRY and CDR2 is SYGVKD in the germline V gene. The CDR3 spans 12 residues. The DNA for the CDR3 is TGTGCCATCAGAACAGTTCGAAACACCATATATTTT. The encoded protein is CAIRTVRNTIYF.

V is TRBV5-6 and J is TRBJ2-5; D ambiguous. V was cut by 4 bases and J by 1 base, with 8 bases left in between. CDR3 size: 13 residues. Germline CDR1 is SGHDT and CDR2 is YYEEEE. In nucleotides, the CDR3 is TGTGCCAGCAGCCAACACATCCAAGAGACCCAGTACTTC. Its translation: CASSQHIQETQYF.

In the case of this clone: Since no conserved phenylalanine or tryptophan closes the CDR3, a read error is the likely cause. The limits of the CDR3 on the DNA are not certain, so only TCRdb's listed CDR3 is given. This chain connects TRBV29-1 to TRBJ1-2; TRBD1 reflects the table's D call only, with no check against the DNA. Per germline, CDR1 SQVTM and CDR2 ANQGSEA. The CDR3 has 10 residues if both end residues are counted. The chain's CDR3 is CSVGAVAGQV.

The J gene is TRBJ2-1, the V gene TRBV5-1; no firm D call. The CDR3 spans 15 residues. V was pared by 4 bases and J by 4 bases, with 15 bases between. Per germline, CDR1 SGHRS and CDR2 YFSETQ. Here the CDR3 reads CASSNTRVGYNEQFF. CDR3 nucleotide sequence: TGCGCCAGCAGCAACACAAGGGTCGGGTACAATGAGCAGTTCTTC.

The chain has TRBV28 and TRBJ1-5; D call uncertain. Looked up from germline, CDR1 is MDHEN and CDR2 is SYDVKM. Trimming left V 8 bases short and J 0 bases short, with 17 bases between. The CDR3 totals 16 residues. The CDR3 sequence: CASSPTRVYSNQPQHF. In nucleotides, the CDR3 is TGTGCCAGCTCCCCGACCCGTGTTTATAGCAATCAGCCCCAGCATTTT.

In this sample, this clone turned up a few times. This chain connects TRBV15 to TRBJ1-3, with a weak D call TRBD1 (6 bases). This CDR3 is 16 amino acids long. Trimming removed 0 bases at V and 4 bases at J, with 13 bases between. CDR1 is LNHNV and CDR2 is YYDKDF in the germline V gene (reference sequence). CDR3 coding DNA: TGTGCCACCAGCAGAGATCCGCCCGGACAGGGAAACACCATATATTTT. This sequence encodes CATSRDPPGQGNTIYF.